The 4 T cell receptor beta chains below come from one sample, sequenced in a study of T cell repertoires in cytomegalovirus infection. MiXCR, applied by TCRdb to the reads, yields one record per CDR3 protein. The sample holds just under 500,000 distinct CDR3 sequences, about 33% seen once. These receptors' targets are unknown. The sample was cultured PBMCs, taken from culture after CMV antigen stimulation. The receptors originated from a human donor in good health (CMV status not recorded). Some clones in this sample may be carry-over from other donors' samples.

This clonotype was counted a few times. The J gene is TRBJ2-7, the V gene TRBV7-4; D not resolved. V lost 5 bases, J lost 1 base, and 6 bases lay in between. Germline V gene lookup returns CDR1 SGHVT and CDR2 SQSDAQ. The CDR3 spans 12 residues. CDR3 in amino acids: CASSQVSYEQYV. The CDR3 coding sequence is TGTGCCAGCAGCCAGGTATCCTACGAGCAGTACGTC.

The J gene is TRBJ2-5, the V gene TRBV29-1; 8 bases fit TRBD1. The junction had 9 bases not matched to a gene; V was cut back by 7 bases and J by 5 bases. The CDR3 totals 13 residues. Germline V gives CDR1 SQVTM, CDR2 ANQGSEA. The CDR3 region has the DNA TGCAGCGCTGGACAGGGACCCCCGGAGACCCAGTACTTC. It specifies CSAGQGPPETQYF.

CDR3 DNA sequence: TGTGCCAGCAGTTACCTCAGGTGGTCCGGAGCTTTCTTT. Translating it yields CASSYLRWSGAFF. V and J are TRBV6-2 or TRBV6-3 and TRBJ1-1, with D hard to call. Germline CDR1 MNHEY, CDR2 SVGEGT. The CDR3 length is 13 residues. The V end lost 2 bases, the J end lost 10 bases, and 14 bases lay between the germline ends.

The chain has TRBV11-3 and TRBJ2-7; the D call may be TRBD1 or TRBD2 (6 bases each). This CDR3 is built from 13 residues. The V gene's germline CDR1 is SGHNT and CDR2 YENEEA. V was clipped by 5 bases and J by 4 bases, with 12 bases between them. The CDR3 region has the DNA TGTGCCAGCAGCCGAGGGGGGACTTACGAGCAGTACGTC. It codes for CASSRGGTYEQYV.